One and the same sample provided the 10 T cell receptor beta chains below, sequenced in a study of graft-versus-host responses after intestinal transplantation. The protocol was immunoSEQ multiplex PCR, while the TCRdb copy is restricted to in-frame clones and leaves out a portion. The sample gives nearly 100,000 clones, 80% to 95% of which show up once; 15% to 20% is in the top ten. The specimen comprised PBMCs, sampled approximately 470 days after intestinal transplant. The receptor set was obtained from a human patient who received an intestinal transplant, so some T cells may come from the graft donor.

The rearrangement links TRBV11-2 to TRBJ2-2; TRBD2 is a possible D gene (5 bases). V lost 4 bases and J lost 6, with 12 bases in between. The CDR3 consists of 14 residues. Looked up from germline, CDR1 is SGHAT and CDR2 is FQNNGV. The CDR3 reads CASSSIAGAGELFF. DNA of the CDR3: TGTGCCAGCAGCTCTATCGCCGGGGCCGGGGAGCTGTTTTTT.

The chain joins TRBV27 to TRBJ1-4; D ambiguous. Deletions cut 3 bases from V and 8 bases from J, with 13 bases between. Germline lookup yields CDR1 MNHEY and CDR2 SMNVEV (reference sequence). The CDR3 is 14 residues long. The CDR3 region has the DNA TGTGCCAGCAGTTTTATATCGGGAATCGAAAAACTGTTTTTT. Translation gives CASSFISGIEKLFF. The complete variable domain, with remaining parts taken from reference TRBV27 and TRBJ1-4, reads EAQVTQNPRYLITVTGKKLTVTCSQNMNHEYMSWYRQDPGLGLRQIYYSMNVEVTDKGDVPEGYKVSRKEKRNFPLILESPSPNQTSLYFCASSFISGIEKLFFGSGTQLSVL.

J is TRBJ2-3 and V is TRBV19; perhaps TRBD2 as D (6 bases). V was clipped by 3 bases and J by 5 bases, with 12 bases between them. CDR3 length: 14 residues. The germline gives CDR1 LNHDA, CDR2 SQIVND (reference sequence). The CDR3 DNA is TGTGCCAGTAGTATCGACTGGAGGGGAGATACGCAGTATTTT. Translated: CASSIDWRGDTQYF. Variable domain in full (rest from reference TRBV19 and TRBJ2-3): DGGITQSPKYLFRKEGQNVTLSCEQNLNHDAMYWYRQDPGQGLRLIYYSQIVNDFQKGDIAEGYSVSREKKESFPLTVTSAQKNPTAFYLCASSIDWRGDTQYFGPGTRLTVL.

The rearrangement joins TRBV19 to TRBJ1-2; 9 bases align to TRBD1. Unmatched junction bases numbered 9, after V lost 9 bases and J lost 4 bases. Germline V gives CDR1 LNHDA, CDR2 SQIVND (reference sequence). The CDR3 covers 14 residues. This chain's CDR3 is CASRTGDRAYGYTF. CDR3 sequence (DNA): TGTGCCAGCCGAACCGGGGACAGGGCCTATGGCTACACCTTC. Filled out from reference TRBV19 and TRBJ1-2, the complete variable domain reads DGGITQSPKYLFRKEGQNVTLSCEQNLNHDAMYWYRQDPGQGLRLIYYSQIVNDFQKGDIAEGYSVSREKKESFPLTVTSAQKNPTAFYLCASRTGDRAYGYTFGSGTRLTVV.

V gene TRBV6-5 combines with J gene TRBJ1-6; no definite D call. V was clipped by 9 bases and J by 8 bases, with 14 bases between them. Germline V gives CDR1 MNHEY, CDR2 SVGAGI. CDR3 size: 13 residues. CDR3 DNA: TGTGCCAGTGGCCTCCTCACCCATTCACCCCTCCACTTT. It yields the protein CASGLLTHSPLHF.

The chain is built from TRBV6-6 and TRBJ1-1; unclear D gene. CDR3 length: 11 amino acids. V lost 8 bases and J 3 bases, leaving 7 bases between the germline ends. CDR1 and CDR2 from the germline V gene are MNHNY and SVGAGI (reference sequence). CDR3 sequence reads: CASLTYTEAFF. DNA of the CDR3: TGTGCCAGCCTGACTTACACTGAAGCTTTCTTT.

V usage is TRBV9 and J usage is TRBJ1-6; D unclear. This CDR3 contains 12 residues. V was cut by 4 bases and J by 6 bases, with 5 bases left in between. The germline V gene encodes CDR1 SGDLS and CDR2 YYNGEE. CDR3 bases: TGTGCCAGCAGCTGGGGTAATTCACCCCTCCACTTT. Protein: CASSWGNSPLHF.

V and J are TRBV27 and TRBJ2-7; tentative D call: TRBD1 (6 bases). The CDR3 is made up of 13 amino acids. Between the trimmed V and J ends, which lost 2 bases and 2 bases, there was a span of 7 bases. The germline V gene encodes CDR1 MNHEY and CDR2 SMNVEV (reference sequence). The CDR3 is CASSLKGAYEQYF. As DNA, the CDR3 is TGTGCCAGCAGTTTAAAGGGGGCCTACGAGCAGTACTTC.

The J gene is TRBJ2-2, the V gene TRBV23-1; unclear D gene. TRBV23-1 is classed as an ORF, of uncertain function. Trimming removed 8 bases at V and 4 bases at J, with 11 bases between. The CDR3 loop spans 13 amino acids. The DNA of the CDR3 is TGCGCCAGCCCTCGTCCGGGCACCGGGGAGCTGTTTTTT. Protein: CASPRPGTGELFF.

The rearrangement joins TRBV18 to TRBJ1-1; no firm D call. From germline, CDR1 is KGHSH and CDR2 LQKENI. V was trimmed by 2 bases and J by 5 bases, leaving 12 bases between them. The CDR3 covers 14 residues. The CDR3 DNA sequence: TGTGCCAGCTCACCAGGACTCTGGGGAACTGAAGCTTTCTTT. It specifies CASSPGLWGTEAFF.